Below, 32 T cell receptor beta chains from the same sample are listed, as sequenced in a study of OX40 agonist ivuxolimab in advanced cancers. The library was prepared using the immunoSEQ multiplex PCR assay. Imported from immuneACCESS, the table was reduced by TCRdb to in-frame sequences with V and J called. These copies leave out some clones; in studies compared against another copy, an unresolved V gene accounts for under half, and the cause of the remainder is not known. The sample yields 15,000 to 20,000 clones; just under 75% were counted once. The top ten constitute roughly 22% of the sample. Sequencing used CD4+ or CD8+ T cells sorted from blood, obtained in a trial of the OX40 agonist ivuxolimab. All receptors derive from an adult with an advanced solid tumor such as melanoma, head and neck, liver or kidney cancer.

The sample holds one count of this clone. The chain has TRBV27 and TRBJ2-3; D possibly corresponds to TRBD2 (6 bases). Germline-derived CDR1 and CDR2 are MNHEY and SMNVEV (reference sequence). The CDR3 length is 15 residues. V lost 3 bases and J 0 bases, leaving 10 bases between the germline ends. The CDR3 DNA sequence: TGTGCCAGCAGTTTCGCGGGGACTAGCACAGATACGCAGTATTTT. It is translated as CASSFAGTSTDTQYF.

The chain carries TRBV29-1 and TRBJ2-1; D gene unclear. Germline V CDR1 and CDR2: SQVTM, ANQGSEA. Trimming removed 1 base from V and 3 bases from J, with 4 bases in between. The CDR3 contains 12 residues. CDR3 residues: CSVEVIYNEQFF. Written as DNA, the CDR3 is TGCAGCGTTGAAGTCATCTACAATGAGCAGTTCTTC.

CDR3: CAAGPYRSYEQYF. The CDR3 DNA reads as TGTGCCGCAGGGCCATACCGCTCCTACGAGCAGTACTTC. V is TRBV5-6 and J is TRBJ2-7, with D perhaps matching TRBD1 (5 bases). CDR1 is SGHDT, CDR2 YYEEEE, per germline. This CDR3 region has 13 residues. The V end lost 10 bases, the J end lost 0 bases, and 14 bases lay between the germline ends.

This chain links TRBV4-3 with TRBJ1-1; D not resolved. The CDR3 spans 14 residues. The V and J ends lost 4 bases and 1 base respectively, with 10 bases between them. Germline lookup yields CDR1 LGHNA and CDR2 YSLEER. CDR3 sequence (DNA): TGCGCCAGCAGCCCCTTTACGGAGAACACTGAAGCTTTCTTT. Residues: CASSPFTENTEAFF.

This rearrangement joins TRBV5-4 to TRBJ1-4; a possible D gene is TRBD1 (5 bases). Germline V gene sequence: CDR1 SGHNT, CDR2 YYREEE (reference sequence). V was shortened by 0 bases and J by 5 bases, with 14 bases between the two germline ends. The CDR3 is 16 amino acids. The CDR3 region is CASSLGPGRENEKLFF. In DNA, the CDR3 is TGTGCCAGCAGCTTGGGGCCGGGACGGGAAAATGAAAAACTGTTTTTT.

This chain uses TRBV5-5 with TRBJ2-7, with TRBD1 as a possible D gene (5 bases). V lost 0 bases and J 0 bases, leaving 13 bases between the germline ends. The CDR3 spans 16 residues. Germline V gene sequence: CDR1 SGHKS, CDR2 YYEKEE (reference sequence). This chain's CDR3 is CASSLEQGFSSYEQYF. The CDR3 coding sequence is TGTGCCAGCAGCTTGGAGCAGGGTTTCTCCTCCTACGAGCAGTACTTC.

The CDR3, as DNA: TGTGCCAGCACCGGCGGGGTGGTGGGCTGGGAGCAGTACTTC. Its translation: CASTGGVVGWEQYF. V and J are TRBV28 and TRBJ2-7, with TRBD2 as a possible D gene (6 bases). The CDR3 loop spans 14 amino acids. CDR1 MDHEN and CDR2 SYDVKM come from the germline V gene. V was shortened by 7 bases and J by 7 bases, with 20 bases between the two germline ends.

The chain combines TRBV27 with TRBJ2-3; no definite D call. Trimming took 6 bases from V and 3 from J, leaving 19 bases between them. The germline V gene has CDR1 MNHEY and CDR2 SMNVEV (reference sequence). The CDR3 covers 16 residues. The CDR3 nucleotides are TGTGCCAGCAGCCCGCTGACTTCTCTTATAACAGATACGCAGTATTTT. This gives the protein CASSPLTSLITDTQYF.

The rearrangement uses TRBV28 and TRBJ1-2, with TRBD1 matching 8 bases. This CDR3 comprises 15 residues. The V gene end was trimmed by 3 bases and the J gene end by 2 bases; junction bases not matched to a gene: 5. Germline CDR1 and CDR2: MDHEN and SYDVKM. DNA for the CDR3: TGTGCCAGCAGTTTTACAGGGGGTCGGAACTATGGCTACACCTTC. Amino acid sequence: CASSFTGGRNYGYTF.

The chain carries TRBV7-9 and TRBJ2-5; possibly TRBD2 for D (5 bases). The DNA end is a closer match to TRBJ2-7, so the J assignment may be wrong. The CDR3 consists of 15 residues. CDR1 is SEHNR, CDR2 FQNEAQ, per germline (reference sequence). The CDR3: CASSLGATGSYEQYF. In nucleotides, the CDR3 is TGTGCCAGCAGCTTAGGGGCCACGGGGTCCTACGAGCAGTACTTC.

The rearrangement uses TRBV13 and TRBJ1-3; D may be TRBD1 (6 bases). The germline gives CDR1 PRHDT, CDR2 FYEKMQ (reference sequence). This CDR3 spans 15 amino acids. The germline V and J ends were trimmed by 3 bases and 0 bases, with 9 bases remaining between them. The CDR3 DNA follows: TGTGCCAGCAGCTTGGGGGGCGTCTCTGGAAACACCATATATTTT. Protein product: CASSLGGVSGNTIYF.

V is TRBV11-1 and J is TRBJ1-2; D possibly corresponds to TRBD1 (5 bases). V gave up 5 bases and J gave up 3 bases, with 13 bases separating them. The CDR3 is 14 residues long. The germline V gene has CDR1 SGHAT and CDR2 FQDESV (reference sequence). Written as DNA, the CDR3 is TGTGCCAGCAGCCGAAACCCGGGACACTATGGCTACACCTTC. Amino acids: CASSRNPGHYGYTF.

The CDR3 sequence is CATSRDRLAGGYEQYF. For the CDR3, the DNA is TGTGCCACCAGCAGAGATCGGCTAGCGGGGGGCTACGAGCAGTACTTC. The rearrangement links TRBV15 to TRBJ2-7; 11 bases match TRBD2. CDR1 and CDR2 from the germline V gene are LNHNV and YYDKDF (reference sequence). Trimming removed 0 bases from V and 3 bases from J; junction bases left unmatched: 4. This CDR3 contains 16 residues. The whole variable domain, filled in from reference TRBV15 and TRBJ2-7, reads DAMVIQNPRYQVTQFGKPVTLSCSQTLNHNVMYWYQQKSSQAPKLLFHYYDKDFNNEADTPDNFQSRRPNTSFCFLDIRSPGLGDTAMYLCATSRDRLAGGYEQYFGPGTRLTVT.

This chain links TRBV27 with TRBJ2-7; D is unclear. The germline CDR1 and CDR2 sequences are MNHEY and SMNVEV (reference sequence). Trimming took off 5 bases at V and 0 bases at J, with 17 bases between the two ends. The CDR3 runs 16 residues. CDR3 in DNA: TGTGCCAGCAGTACCATACCCTCGAGTTTCTCCTACGAGCAGTACTTC. The encoded protein is CASSTIPSSFSYEQYF.

The V and J genes are TRBV7-9 and TRBJ2-7, with D perhaps TRBD1 (5 bases). The CDR3 totals 14 residues. Germline V gene sequence: CDR1 SEHNR, CDR2 FQNEAQ (reference sequence). Trimming removed 5 bases at V and 6 bases at J, with 17 bases between. Written as DNA, the CDR3 is TGTGCCAGCAGCCCGGCAGGGCTACTACGCGAGCAGTACTTC. This encodes CASSPAGLLREQYF.

This clone has only one observation. V and J are TRBV9 and TRBJ2-3; 7 nucleotides agree with TRBD1. CDR1 SGDLS and CDR2 YYNGEE come from the germline V gene. The CDR3 is made up of 17 amino acids. V dropped 4 bases and J dropped 2; count of bases not matched to a gene: 13. As DNA, the CDR3 is TGTGCCAGCAGCTCCCGGTCAGGGGGATTCTCCACAGATACGCAGTATTTT. It encodes CASSSRSGGFSTDTQYF. Combining the CDR3 with reference TRBV9 and TRBJ2-3 gives the whole variable domain DSGVTQTPKHLITATGQRVTLRCSPRSGDLSVYWYQQSLDQGLQFLIQYYNGEERAKGNILERFSAQQFPDLHSELNLSSLELGDSALYFCASSSRSGGFSTDTQYFGPGTRLTVL.

This clone was seen only a few times. The chain employs TRBV4-2 and TRBJ2-5; D gene ambiguous. The germline V and J ends were trimmed by 0 bases and 2 bases, with 7 bases remaining between them. The CDR3 has 14 amino acids. Germline CDR1 is LGHNA and CDR2 is YNFKEQ. CDR3 nucleotide sequence: TGTGCCAGCAGCCAAGATCTAGTTCAAGAGACCCAGTACTTC. Protein: CASSQDLVQETQYF.

The chain employs TRBV7-9 and TRBJ2-7; D remains ambiguous. This CDR3 comprises 12 residues. Trimming took 1 base from V and 7 from J, leaving 8 bases between them. In germline, CDR1 is SEHNR, CDR2 FQNEAQ (reference sequence). The CDR3 here is CASSLGVGEQYF. CDR3 coding DNA: TGTGCCAGCAGCTTAGGCGTGGGGGAGCAGTACTTC.

CDR3 protein: CASSQEGTGTPDTQYF. The DNA of the CDR3 is TGTGCCAGCAGCCAAGAAGGGACAGGGACCCCAGATACGCAGTATTTT. This rearrangement joins TRBV4-2 to TRBJ2-3; 9 positions match TRBD1. The CDR3 is 16 amino acids. The trim removed 0 bases at V and 4 bases at J, leaving 5 bases unmatched. Germline V gene lookup returns CDR1 LGHNA and CDR2 YNFKEQ.

In this sample, this clone turned up a few times. The V gene is TRBV9, the J gene TRBJ2-1, with D perhaps matching TRBD2 (6 bases). Trimming removed 5 bases from V and 0 bases from J, with 9 bases in between. CDR3 length: 14 residues. Germline lookup yields CDR1 SGDLS and CDR2 YYNGEE. CDR3 residues: CASSPGGSYNEQFF. The CDR3 nucleotides read TGTGCCAGCAGTCCCGGGGGCTCCTACAATGAGCAGTTCTTC.

Only a few counts were recorded for this clone. A much bigger clone sits one base away, suggesting this may be a read error. The same CDR3 is also encoded by other DNA sequences in this sample. The chain couples TRBV19 to TRBJ1-1; the D gene is possibly TRBD1 (5 bases). The germline CDR1 and CDR2 sequences are LNHDA and SQIVND (reference sequence). CDR3 length equals 14 residues. The ends were cut back, 5 bases at V and 2 bases at J, with 12 bases in the middle. For the CDR3, the DNA is TGTGCCAGTAGTCCCGACAGACTTAACACTGAAGCTTTCTTT. Protein: CASSPDRLNTEAFF.

The table lists this clone with a count of one. The chain carries TRBV28 and TRBJ2-5; D assignment may be TRBD1 or TRBD2 (5 bases each). There are 17 residues in the CDR3. Between the trimmed V and J ends, which lost 6 bases and 7 bases, there was a span of 27 bases. Germline loops: CDR1 MDHEN, CDR2 SYDVKM. The CDR3 sequence: CASRAAGTAIGEGTQYF. CDR3 DNA: TGTGCCAGCAGAGCCGCCGGGACGGCTATTGGGGAAGGGACCCAGTACTTC. Based on the CDR3 plus reference TRBV28 and TRBJ2-5, the full variable domain is DVKVTQSSRYLVKRTGEKVFLECVQDMDHENMFWYRQDPGLGLRLIYFSYDVKMKEKGDIPEGYSVSREKKERFSLILESASTNQTSMYLCASRAAGTAIGEGTQYFGPGTRLLVL.

The rearrangement links TRBV9 to TRBJ2-7; 10 positions match TRBD1. The CDR3 loop spans 14 amino acids. Germline CDR1 and CDR2: SGDLS and YYNGEE. V was clipped by 3 bases and J by 0 bases; unmatched bases: 0. The CDR3 DNA sequence: TGTGCCAGCAGCGGGACAGGGGGCTCCTACGAGCAGTACTTC. It translates to CASSGTGGSYEQYF.

The chain recombines TRBV7-8 with TRBJ1-5; a weak D match, TRBD1 (5 bases). The V gene lost 6 bases and the J gene lost 1 base, with 13 bases spanning the gap. The CDR3 runs to 15 residues. Germline values: CDR1 SGHVS, CDR2 FQNEAQ. The CDR3 nucleotides are TGTGCCAGCAGTCACAGAGGGACGAGCAATCAGCCCCAGCATTTT. This translates into CASSHRGTSNQPQHF. Filled out from reference TRBV7-8 and TRBJ1-5, the complete variable domain reads GAGVSQSPRYKVAKRGQDVALRCDPISGHVSLFWYQQALGQGPEFLTYFQNEAQLDKSGLPSDRFFAERPEGSVSTLKIQRTQQEDSAVYLCASSHRGTSNQPQHFGDGTRLSIL.

This clone was seen only a few times. CDR3 region: CASSLLPSEPYEQYF. The CDR3 DNA reads as TGTGCCAGCAGTTTACTACCATCAGAACCCTACGAGCAGTACTTC. The chain uses TRBV28 and TRBJ2-7; D unresolved. The CDR3 contains 15 residues. The V gene lost 2 bases and the J gene lost 2 bases, with 13 bases spanning the gap. Germline assignment: CDR1 MDHEN and CDR2 SYDVKM.

The table lists this clone with a count of one. The chain employs TRBV7-9 and TRBJ2-1, with D maybe TRBD2 (7 bases). Trimming removed 5 bases from V and 4 bases from J, with 15 bases in between. Germline V CDR1 and CDR2: SEHNR, FQNEAQ (reference sequence). This CDR3 has 15 residues. The CDR3 loop reads CASSPSGGPYNEQFF. The CDR3 DNA is TGTGCCAGCAGCCCCTCGGGGGGCCCTTACAATGAGCAGTTCTTC. The full variable domain, with the rest looked up from reference TRBV7-9 and TRBJ2-1, is DTGVSQNPRHKITKRGQNVTFRCDPISEHNRLYWYRQTLGQGPEFLTYFQNEAQLEKSRLLSDRFSAERPKGSFSTLEIQRTEQGDSAMYLCASSPSGGPYNEQFFGPGTRLTVL.

This clone was recorded a few times. The chain combines TRBV20-1 with TRBJ1-2; D gene unclear. The CDR3 runs 9 residues. The V and J ends lost 1 base and 8 bases respectively, with 2 bases between them. Germline V gene sequence: CDR1 DFQATT, CDR2 SNEGSKA (reference sequence). The CDR3 protein is CSARGGYTF. The CDR3 region has the DNA TGCAGTGCTAGAGGGGGCTACACCTTC.

V usage is TRBV27 and J usage is TRBJ1-6; no clear D. The CDR3 runs 12 residues. CDR1 MNHEY and CDR2 SMNVEV come from the germline V gene (reference sequence). V was shortened by 5 bases and J by 6 bases, with 5 bases between the two germline ends. For the CDR3, the DNA is TGTGCCAGCAGTCTTATTAATTCACCCCTCCACTTT. Amino acids: CASSLINSPLHF.

The chain links TRBV7-3 to TRBJ2-3; no clear D. The CDR3 sequence is 12 residues long. V was clipped by 5 bases and J by 2 bases, with 5 bases between them. CDR1 is SGHTA, CDR2 FQGTGA, per germline. The CDR3 DNA reads as TGTGCCAGCAGCGGCCTCACAGATACGCAGTATTTT. This sequence encodes CASSGLTDTQYF.

This clone was recorded only once. This sequence joins TRBV11-1 and TRBJ1-1; no clear D gene. V lost 5 bases to trimming and J lost 1 base, with 11 bases between them. This CDR3 is 14 amino acids long. CDR1 and CDR2 from the germline V gene are SGHAT and FQDESV (reference sequence). As DNA, the CDR3 is TGTGCCAGCAGCCCTGAGGTTTGGAACACTGAAGCTTTCTTT. This codes for CASSPEVWNTEAFF.

The chain combines TRBV7-3 with TRBJ2-4; 9 bases map to TRBD1. The trim removed 5 bases at V and 4 bases at J, leaving 6 bases unmatched. Germline V lookup: CDR1 SGHTA, CDR2 FQGTGA. The CDR3 has 15 residues. This chain's CDR3 is CASSTNRGRKNIQYF. The CDR3 nucleotides read TGTGCCAGCAGCACTAACAGGGGGCGAAAAAACATTCAGTACTTC.

This rearrangement joins TRBV11-2 to TRBJ1-2; D gene unclear. The CDR3 runs to 14 residues. Between the trimmed V and J ends, which lost 0 bases and 8 bases, there was a span of 13 bases. Germline CDR1 SGHAT, CDR2 FQNNGV. The CDR3, as DNA: TGTGCCAGCAGCTTAGACCTAACAACAGAAGGCTACACCTTC. Encoded protein: CASSLDLTTEGYTF. The full variable domain, completed using reference TRBV11-2 and TRBJ1-2, is EAGVAQSPRYKIIEKRQSVAFWCNPISGHATLYWYQQILGQGPKLLIQFQNNGVVDDSQLPKDRFSAERLKGVDSTLKIQPAKLEDSAVYLCASSLDLTTEGYTFGSGTRLTVV.